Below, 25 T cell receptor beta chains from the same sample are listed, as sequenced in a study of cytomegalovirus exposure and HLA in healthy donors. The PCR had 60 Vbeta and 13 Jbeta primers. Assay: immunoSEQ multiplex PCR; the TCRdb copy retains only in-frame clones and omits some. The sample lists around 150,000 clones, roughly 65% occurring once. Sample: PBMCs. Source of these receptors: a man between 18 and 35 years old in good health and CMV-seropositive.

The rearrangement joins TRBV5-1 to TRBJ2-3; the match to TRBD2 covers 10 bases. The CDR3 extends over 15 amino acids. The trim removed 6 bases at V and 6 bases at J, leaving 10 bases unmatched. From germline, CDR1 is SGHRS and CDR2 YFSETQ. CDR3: CASTPPSGGADTQYF. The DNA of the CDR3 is TGCGCCAGCACCCCCCCCAGCGGGGGGGCGGATACGCAGTATTTT.

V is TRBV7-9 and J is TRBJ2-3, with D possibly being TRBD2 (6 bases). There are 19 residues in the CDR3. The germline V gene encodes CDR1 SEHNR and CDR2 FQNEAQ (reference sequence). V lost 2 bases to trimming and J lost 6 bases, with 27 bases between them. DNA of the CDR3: TGTGCCAGCAGCTTATATAGTTCCCCCCCTAGCGATCTTTTGGATACGCAGTATTTT. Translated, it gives CASSLYSSPPSDLLDTQYF.

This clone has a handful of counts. The CDR3 sequence is CASSLQGEEPQHF. CDR3 nucleotides: TGCGCCAGCAGCCTTCAAGGGGAAGAGCCCCAGCATTTT. The J gene is TRBJ1-5, the V gene TRBV5-1; the D gene is possibly TRBD1 (5 bases). The V end was cut by 4 bases, the J end by 8 bases, with 13 bases between. The CDR3 loop spans 13 amino acids. CDR1 and CDR2 from the germline V gene are SGHRS and YFSETQ.

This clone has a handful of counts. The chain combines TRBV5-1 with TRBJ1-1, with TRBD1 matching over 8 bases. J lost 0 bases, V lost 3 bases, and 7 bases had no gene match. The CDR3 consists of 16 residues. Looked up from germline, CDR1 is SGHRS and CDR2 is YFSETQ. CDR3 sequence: CASSWGTGEMNTEAFF. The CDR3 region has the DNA TGCGCCAGCAGCTGGGGGACAGGTGAGATGAACACTGAAGCTTTCTTT.

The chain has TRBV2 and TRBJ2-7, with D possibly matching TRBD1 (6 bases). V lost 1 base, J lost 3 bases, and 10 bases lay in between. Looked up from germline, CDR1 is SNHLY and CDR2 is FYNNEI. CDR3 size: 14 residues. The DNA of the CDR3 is TGTGCCAGCAGTGAAGAGGTCAGGGGCTACGAGCAGTACGTC. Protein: CASSEEVRGYEQYV.

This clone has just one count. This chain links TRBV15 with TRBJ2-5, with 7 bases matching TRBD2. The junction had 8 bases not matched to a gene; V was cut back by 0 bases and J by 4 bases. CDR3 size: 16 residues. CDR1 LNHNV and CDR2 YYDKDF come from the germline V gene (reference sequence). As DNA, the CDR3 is TGTGCCACCAGCAGAGATCGTGGCGGGGGAAGAGAGACCCAGTACTTC. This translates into CATSRDRGGGRETQYF.

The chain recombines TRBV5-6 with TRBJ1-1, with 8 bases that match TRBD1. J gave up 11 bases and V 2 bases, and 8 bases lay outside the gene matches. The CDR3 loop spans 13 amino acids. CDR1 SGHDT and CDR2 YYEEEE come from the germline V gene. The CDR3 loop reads CASSFGQGEVAFF. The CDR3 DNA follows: TGTGCCAGCAGCTTTGGACAGGGCGAGGTGGCTTTCTTT.

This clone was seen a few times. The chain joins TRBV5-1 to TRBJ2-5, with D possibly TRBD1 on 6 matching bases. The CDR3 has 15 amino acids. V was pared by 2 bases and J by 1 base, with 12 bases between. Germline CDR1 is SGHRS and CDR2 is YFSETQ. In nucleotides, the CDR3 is TGCGCCAGCAGCTTCTTAGGACAGATCCAAGAGACCCAGTACTTC. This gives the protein CASSFLGQIQETQYF.

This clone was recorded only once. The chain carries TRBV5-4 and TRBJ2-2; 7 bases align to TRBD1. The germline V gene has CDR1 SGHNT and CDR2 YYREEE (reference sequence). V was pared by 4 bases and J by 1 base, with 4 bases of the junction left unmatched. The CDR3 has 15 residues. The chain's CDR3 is CASSPDRENTGELFF. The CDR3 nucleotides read TGTGCCAGCAGCCCAGACAGGGAGAACACCGGGGAGCTGTTTTTT. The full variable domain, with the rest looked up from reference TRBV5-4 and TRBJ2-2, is ETGVTQSPTHLIKTRGQQVTLRCSSQSGHNTVSWYQQALGQGPQFIFQYYREEENGRGNFPPRFSGLQFPNYSSELNVNALELDDSALYLCASSPDRENTGELFFGEGSRLTVL.

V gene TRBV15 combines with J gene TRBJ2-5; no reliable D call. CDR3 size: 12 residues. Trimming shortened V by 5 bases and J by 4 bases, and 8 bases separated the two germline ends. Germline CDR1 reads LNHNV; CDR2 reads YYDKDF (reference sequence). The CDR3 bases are TGTGCCACCAGCCGCCCCAGAGAGACCCAGTACTTC. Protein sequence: CATSRPRETQYF.

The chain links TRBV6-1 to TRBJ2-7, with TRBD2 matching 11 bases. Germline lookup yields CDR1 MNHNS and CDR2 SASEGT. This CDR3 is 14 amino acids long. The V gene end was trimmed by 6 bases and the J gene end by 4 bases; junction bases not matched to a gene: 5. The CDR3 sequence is CASRIAGGGYEQYV. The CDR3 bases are TGTGCCAGCAGGATAGCGGGAGGGGGGTACGAGCAGTACGTC.

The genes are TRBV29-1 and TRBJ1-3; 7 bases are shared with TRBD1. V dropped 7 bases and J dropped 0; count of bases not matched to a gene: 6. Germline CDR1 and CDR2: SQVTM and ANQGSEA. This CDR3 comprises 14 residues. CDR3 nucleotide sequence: TGCAGCGCCGGGACAGCGATCTCTGGAAACACCATATATTTT. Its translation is CSAGTAISGNTIYF.

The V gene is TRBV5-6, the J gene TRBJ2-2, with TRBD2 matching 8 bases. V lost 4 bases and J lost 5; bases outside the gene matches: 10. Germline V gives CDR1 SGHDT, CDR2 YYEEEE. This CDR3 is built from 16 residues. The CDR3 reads CASSLSRGAWTGELFF. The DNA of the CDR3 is TGTGCCAGCAGCCTCTCGCGGGGGGCGTGGACCGGGGAGCTGTTTTTT.

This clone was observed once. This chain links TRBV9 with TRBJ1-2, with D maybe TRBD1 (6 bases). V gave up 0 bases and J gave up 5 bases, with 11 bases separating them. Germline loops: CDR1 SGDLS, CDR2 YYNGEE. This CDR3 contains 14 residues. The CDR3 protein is CASSVEGDFYGYTF. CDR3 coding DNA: TGTGCCAGCAGCGTAGAGGGGGATTTTTATGGCTACACCTTC.

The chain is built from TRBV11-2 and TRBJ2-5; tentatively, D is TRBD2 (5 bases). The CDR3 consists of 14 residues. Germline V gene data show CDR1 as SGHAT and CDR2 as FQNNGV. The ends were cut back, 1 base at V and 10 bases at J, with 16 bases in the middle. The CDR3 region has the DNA TGTGCCAGCAGCTTAGGTGGACTCCCATGGAACCAGTACTTC. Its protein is CASSLGGLPWNQYF.

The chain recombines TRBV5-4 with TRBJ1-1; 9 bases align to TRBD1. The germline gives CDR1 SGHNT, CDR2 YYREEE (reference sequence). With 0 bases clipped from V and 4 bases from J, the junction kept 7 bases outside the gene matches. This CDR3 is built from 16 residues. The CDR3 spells CASSLVGLTGGTEAFF. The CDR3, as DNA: TGTGCCAGCAGCTTGGTTGGATTGACAGGGGGCACTGAAGCTTTCTTT.

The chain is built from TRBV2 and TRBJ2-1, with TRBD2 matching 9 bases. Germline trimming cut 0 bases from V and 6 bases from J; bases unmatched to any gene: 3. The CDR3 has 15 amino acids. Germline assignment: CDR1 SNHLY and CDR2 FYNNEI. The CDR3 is CASSEAASGTNEQFF. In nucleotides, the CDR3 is TGTGCCAGCAGTGAAGCGGCTAGCGGGACCAATGAGCAGTTCTTC.

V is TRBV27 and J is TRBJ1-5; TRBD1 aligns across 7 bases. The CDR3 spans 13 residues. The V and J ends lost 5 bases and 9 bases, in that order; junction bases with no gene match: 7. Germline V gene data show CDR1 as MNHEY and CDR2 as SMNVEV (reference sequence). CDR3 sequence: CASSQDRVGPQHF. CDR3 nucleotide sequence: TGTGCCAGCAGTCAAGACAGGGTTGGGCCCCAGCATTTT.

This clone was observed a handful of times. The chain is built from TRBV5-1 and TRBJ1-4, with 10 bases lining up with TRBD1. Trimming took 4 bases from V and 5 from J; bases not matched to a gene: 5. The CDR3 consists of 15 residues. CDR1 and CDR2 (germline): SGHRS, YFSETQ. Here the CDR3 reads CASSDPGQGNEKLFF. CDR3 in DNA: TGCGCCAGCAGCGATCCGGGACAGGGGAATGAAAAACTGTTTTTT.

This CDR3 reads CASSLGDREDTQYF. For the CDR3, the DNA is TGTGCCAGCAGCTTGGGTGACAGGGAGGATACGCAGTATTTT. The chain links TRBV7-9 to TRBJ2-3; 7 bases match TRBD1. Germline V gene lookup returns CDR1 SEHNR and CDR2 FQNEAQ (reference sequence). V lost 3 bases, J lost 6 bases, and 6 bases stayed unmatched. The CDR3 runs 14 residues.

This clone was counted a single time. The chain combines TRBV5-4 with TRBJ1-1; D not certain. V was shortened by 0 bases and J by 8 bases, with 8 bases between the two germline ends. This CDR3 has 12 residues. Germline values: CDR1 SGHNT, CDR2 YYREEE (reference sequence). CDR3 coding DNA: TGTGCCAGCAGCTTGGACGCGTCAGAAGCTTTCTTT. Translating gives CASSLDASEAFF.

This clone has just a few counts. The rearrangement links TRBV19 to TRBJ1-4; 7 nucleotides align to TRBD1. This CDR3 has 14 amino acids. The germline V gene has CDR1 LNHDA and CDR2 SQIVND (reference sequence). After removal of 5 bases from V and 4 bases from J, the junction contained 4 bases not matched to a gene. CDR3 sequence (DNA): TGTGCCAGTAGTGACAGGGCTGGTAATGAAAAACTGTTTTTT. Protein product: CASSDRAGNEKLFF.

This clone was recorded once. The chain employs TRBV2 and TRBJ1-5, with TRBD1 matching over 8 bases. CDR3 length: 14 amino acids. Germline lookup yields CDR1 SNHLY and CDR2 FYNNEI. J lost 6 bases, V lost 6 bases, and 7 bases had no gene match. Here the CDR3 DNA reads TGTGCCAGCAGCGGACAGGGCTTGGGTCAGCCCCAGCATTTT. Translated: CASSGQGLGQPQHF.

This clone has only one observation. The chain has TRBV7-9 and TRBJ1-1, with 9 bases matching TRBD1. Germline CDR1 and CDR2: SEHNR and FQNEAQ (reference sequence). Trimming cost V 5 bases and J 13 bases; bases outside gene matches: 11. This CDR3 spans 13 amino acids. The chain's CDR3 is CASSQTDRGYGFF. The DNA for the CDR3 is TGTGCCAGCAGCCAAACTGACAGGGGGTATGGTTTCTTT.

DNA for the CDR3: TGTGCCAGCAGTTTACGGGTTTATCAGCCCCAGCATTTT. Protein sequence: CASSLRVYQPQHF. The chain employs TRBV27 and TRBJ1-5; no firm D call. CDR3 length: 13 residues. V lost 2 bases, J lost 5 bases, and 7 bases lay in between. CDR1 is MNHEY, CDR2 SMNVEV, per germline (reference sequence).